This T cell receptor (beta chain) derives from a study of beta chain features in type 1 diabetes. Study details: Comparable age, gender and cell yields were observed in patients relative to healthy donors. Examination spanned some 100 million sorted cells from all samples.

As concerns this clone: Its target is unknown.

cDNA synthesis used the whole RNA isolate, giving expressed TCRB sequences. TCRdb's copy holds only in-frame clones and misses some; the assay was immunoSEQ multiplex PCR. The profile covers over 150,000 clones, with 8% to 9.5% appearing a single time and approximately 0.54% taken by the ten largest. General study findings and limits: Within each of all four CD4+ subsets, Type 1 diabetes patients had TCRB CDR3s that were moderately but significantly shorter.

In germline, CDR1 is SEHNR, CDR2 FQNEAQ (reference sequence). The CDR3 has 12 amino acids. The V and J ends lost 5 bases and 5 bases respectively, with 9 bases between them. This TCR was recovered from a woman aged 18-30 years with type 1 diabetes. This chain links TRBV7-9 with TRBJ2-5; D is perhaps TRBD2 (6 bases). Sequencing input: central memory CD4+ T cells from blood. The CDR3 here is CASSRTIETQYF. In DNA form, the CDR3 reads TGTGCCAGCAGCCGGACTATTGAGACCCAGTACTTC.